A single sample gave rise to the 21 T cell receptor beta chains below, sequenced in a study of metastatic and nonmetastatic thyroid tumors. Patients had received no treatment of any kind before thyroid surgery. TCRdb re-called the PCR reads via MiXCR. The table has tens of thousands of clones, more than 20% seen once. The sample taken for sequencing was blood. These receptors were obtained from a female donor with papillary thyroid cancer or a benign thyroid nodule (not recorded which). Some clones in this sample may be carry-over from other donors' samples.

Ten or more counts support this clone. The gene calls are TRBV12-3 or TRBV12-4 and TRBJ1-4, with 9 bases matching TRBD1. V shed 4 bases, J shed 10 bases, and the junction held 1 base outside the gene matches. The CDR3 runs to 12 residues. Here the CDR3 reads CASSSTGGKLFF. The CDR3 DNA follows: TGTGCCAGCAGTTCGACAGGGGGAAAACTGTTTTTT.

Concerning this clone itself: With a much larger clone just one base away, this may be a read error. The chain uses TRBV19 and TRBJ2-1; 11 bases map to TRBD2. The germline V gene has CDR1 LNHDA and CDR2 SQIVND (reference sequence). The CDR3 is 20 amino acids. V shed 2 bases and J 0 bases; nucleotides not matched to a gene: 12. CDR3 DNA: TGTGCCAGTAGTATATTGGGGCTAGCGGGAGGAGGGGTCTCCTACAATGAGCAGTTCTTC. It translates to CASSILGLAGGGVSYNEQFF. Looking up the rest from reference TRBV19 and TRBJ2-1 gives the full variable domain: DGGITQSPKYLFRKEGQNVTLSCEQNLNHDAMYWYRQDPGQGLRLIYYSQIVNDFQKGDIAEGYSVSREKKESFPLTVTSAQKNPTAFYLCASSILGLAGGGVSYNEQFFGPGTRLTVL.

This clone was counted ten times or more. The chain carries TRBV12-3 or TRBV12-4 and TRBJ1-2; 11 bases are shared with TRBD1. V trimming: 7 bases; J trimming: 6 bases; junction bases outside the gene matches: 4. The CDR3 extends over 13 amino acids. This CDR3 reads CASTPDRGHGYTF. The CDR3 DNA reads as TGTGCCAGCACTCCGGACAGGGGGCATGGCTACACCTTC.

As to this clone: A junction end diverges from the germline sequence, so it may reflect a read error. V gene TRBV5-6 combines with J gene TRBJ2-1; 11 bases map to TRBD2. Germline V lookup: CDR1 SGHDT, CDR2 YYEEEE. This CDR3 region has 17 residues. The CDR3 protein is CAISSLTSGERRNEQFF. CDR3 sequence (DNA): TGTGCCATCAGCTCGCTGACTAGCGGGGAGAGGCGGAATGAGCAGTTCTTC. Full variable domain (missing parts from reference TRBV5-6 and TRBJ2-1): DAGVTQSPTHLIKTRGQQVTLRCSPKSGHDTVSWYQQALGQGPQFIFQYYEEEERQRGNFPDRFSGHQFPNYSSELNVNALLLGDSALYLCAISSLTSGERRNEQFFGPGTRLTVL.

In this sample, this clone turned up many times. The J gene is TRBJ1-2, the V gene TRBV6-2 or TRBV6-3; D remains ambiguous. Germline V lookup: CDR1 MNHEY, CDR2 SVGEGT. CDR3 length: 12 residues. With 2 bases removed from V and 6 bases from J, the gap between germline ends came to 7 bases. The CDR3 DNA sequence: TGTGCCAGCAGTTACGGGCAGAATGGCTACACCTTC. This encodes CASSYGQNGYTF.

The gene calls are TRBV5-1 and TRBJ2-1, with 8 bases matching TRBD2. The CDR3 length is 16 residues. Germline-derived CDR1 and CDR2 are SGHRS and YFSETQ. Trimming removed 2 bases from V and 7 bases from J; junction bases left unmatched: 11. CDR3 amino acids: CASSFPTSGRGNEQFF. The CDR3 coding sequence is TGCGCCAGCAGCTTTCCAACTAGCGGTAGAGGAAATGAGCAGTTCTTC.

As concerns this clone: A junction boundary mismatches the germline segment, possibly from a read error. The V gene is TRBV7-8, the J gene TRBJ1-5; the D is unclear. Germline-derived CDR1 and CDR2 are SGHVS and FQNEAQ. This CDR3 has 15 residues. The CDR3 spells CASSFSADSNQHQHF. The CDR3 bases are TGTGCCAGCAGCTTTTCGGCAGATAGTAATCAGCACCAGCATTTT.

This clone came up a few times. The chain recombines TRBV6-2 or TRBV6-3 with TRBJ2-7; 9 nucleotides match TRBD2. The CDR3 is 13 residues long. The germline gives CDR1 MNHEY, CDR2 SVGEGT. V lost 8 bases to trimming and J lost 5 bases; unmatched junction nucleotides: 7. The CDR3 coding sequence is TGTGCCAGCGGACTAGCGCTGGACAACGAGCAGTACTTC. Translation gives CASGLALDNEQYF.

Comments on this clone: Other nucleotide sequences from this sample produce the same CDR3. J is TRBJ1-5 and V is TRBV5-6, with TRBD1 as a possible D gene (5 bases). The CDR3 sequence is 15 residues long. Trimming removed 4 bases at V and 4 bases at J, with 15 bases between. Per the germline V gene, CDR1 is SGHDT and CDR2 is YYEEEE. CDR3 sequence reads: CASSLGQLRNQPQHF. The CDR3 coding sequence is TGTGCCAGCAGCCTGGGGCAGTTAAGGAATCAGCCCCAGCATTTT.

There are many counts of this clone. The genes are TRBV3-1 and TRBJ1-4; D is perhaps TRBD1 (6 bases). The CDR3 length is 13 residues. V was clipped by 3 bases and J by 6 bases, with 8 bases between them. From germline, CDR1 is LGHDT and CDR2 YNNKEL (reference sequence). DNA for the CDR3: TGTGCCAGCAGCCAGGGGGCGGATGAAAAACTGTTTTTT. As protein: CASSQGADEKLFF.

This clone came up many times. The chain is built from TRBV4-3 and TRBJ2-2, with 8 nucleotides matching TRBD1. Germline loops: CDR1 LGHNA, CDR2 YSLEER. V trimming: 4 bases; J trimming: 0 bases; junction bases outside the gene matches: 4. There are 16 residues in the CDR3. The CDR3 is CASSLQGAANTGELFF. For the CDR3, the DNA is TGCGCCAGCAGCCTGCAGGGGGCCGCGAACACCGGGGAGCTGTTTTTT.

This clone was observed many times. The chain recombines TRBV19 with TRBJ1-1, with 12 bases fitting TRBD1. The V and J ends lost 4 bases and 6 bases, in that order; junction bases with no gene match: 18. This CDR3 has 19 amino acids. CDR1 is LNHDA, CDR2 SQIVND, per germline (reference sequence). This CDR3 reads CASSTIWGGTGGLGPEAFF. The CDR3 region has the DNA TGTGCCAGTAGTACAATTTGGGGAGGGACAGGGGGCTTGGGGCCTGAAGCTTTCTTT.

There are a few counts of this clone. CDR3 loop: CASSLIGTGREQFF. The CDR3 bases are TGTGCCAGCAGTTTAATCGGGACCGGGAGGGAGCAGTTCTTC. This sequence joins TRBV28 and TRBJ2-1, with 7 bases that match TRBD2. Germline assignment: CDR1 MDHEN and CDR2 SYDVKM. This CDR3 has 14 amino acids. J lost 10 bases, V lost 2 bases, and 8 bases had no gene match.

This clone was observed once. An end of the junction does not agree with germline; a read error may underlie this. CDR3 loop: CSAKKYMGNTEAFF. Written as DNA, the CDR3 is TGCAGTGCTAAAAAGTACATGGGGAACACTGAGGCTTTCTTT. J is TRBJ1-1 and V is TRBV20-1, with D unclear. The CDR3 covers 14 residues. Germline assignment: CDR1 DFQATT and CDR2 SNEGSKA (reference sequence).

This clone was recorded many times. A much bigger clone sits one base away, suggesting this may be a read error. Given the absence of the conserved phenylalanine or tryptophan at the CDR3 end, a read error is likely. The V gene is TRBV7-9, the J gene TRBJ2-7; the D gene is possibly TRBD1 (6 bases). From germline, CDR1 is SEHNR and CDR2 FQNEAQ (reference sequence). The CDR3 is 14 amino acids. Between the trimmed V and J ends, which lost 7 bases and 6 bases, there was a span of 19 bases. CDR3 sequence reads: CASNPWGPEGEQYS. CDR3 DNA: TGTGCCAGCAATCCATGGGGGCCCGAGGGCGAGCAGTACTCC.

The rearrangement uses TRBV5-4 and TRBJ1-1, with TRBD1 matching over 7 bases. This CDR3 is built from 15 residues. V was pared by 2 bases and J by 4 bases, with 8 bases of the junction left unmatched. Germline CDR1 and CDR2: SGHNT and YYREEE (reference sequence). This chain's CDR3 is CASSFDTGASTEAFF. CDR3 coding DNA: TGTGCCAGCAGCTTTGATACAGGGGCGAGCACTGAAGCTTTCTTT.

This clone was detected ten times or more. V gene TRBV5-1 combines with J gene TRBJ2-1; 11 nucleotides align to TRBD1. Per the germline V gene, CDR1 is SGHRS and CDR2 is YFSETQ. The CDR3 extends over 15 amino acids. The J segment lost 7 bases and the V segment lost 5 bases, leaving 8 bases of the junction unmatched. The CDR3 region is CASRRTGGRWNEQFF. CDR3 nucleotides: TGCGCCAGCAGAAGGACAGGGGGCCGCTGGAATGAGCAGTTCTTC.

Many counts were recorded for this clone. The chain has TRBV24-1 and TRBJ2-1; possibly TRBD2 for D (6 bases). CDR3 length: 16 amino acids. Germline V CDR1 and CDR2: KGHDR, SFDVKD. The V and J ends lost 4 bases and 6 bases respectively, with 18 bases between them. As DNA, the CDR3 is TGTGCCACCAGTGACCCCCCGGGACCGCGGGGCAATGAGCAGTTCTTC. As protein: CATSDPPGPRGNEQFF.

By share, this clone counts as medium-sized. CDR3: CASRRETGNNSPLHF. DNA for the CDR3: TGTGCCAGTAGGCGGGAGACAGGGAATAATTCACCCCTCCACTTT. The V and J genes are TRBV6-1 and TRBJ1-6; 7 nucleotides align to TRBD1. Germline V lookup: CDR1 MNHNS, CDR2 SASEGT. This CDR3 has 15 amino acids. The V segment lost 9 bases and the J segment 5 bases; nucleotides outside the gene matches: 10.

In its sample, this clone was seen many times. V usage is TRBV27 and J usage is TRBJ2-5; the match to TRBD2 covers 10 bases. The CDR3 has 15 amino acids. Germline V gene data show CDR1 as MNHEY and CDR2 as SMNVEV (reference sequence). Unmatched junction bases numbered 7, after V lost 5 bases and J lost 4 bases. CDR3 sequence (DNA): TGTGCCAGCAGTCCGTTCCTAGCGGGAGCAGAGACCCAGTACTTC. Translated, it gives CASSPFLAGAETQYF.

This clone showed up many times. For the CDR3, the DNA is TGTGCCAGCAGTAATCGACAGAAAACTGAAGCTTTCTTT. It specifies CASSNRQKTEAFF. The V and J genes are TRBV6-1 and TRBJ1-1; D is possibly TRBD1 (5 bases). The CDR3 length is 13 residues. CDR1 is MNHNS, CDR2 SASEGT, per germline. The V gene lost 5 bases and the J gene lost 5 bases, with 12 bases spanning the gap.